This T cell receptor beta chain was found in a study of early T cells in non-severe SARS-CoV-2 infection. Study-wide context: Alpha and beta chains were unpaired, from unsorted whole-blood bulk RNA. General study findings and limits: Matches to VDJdb favored anti-spike CD8 responses and missed private and CD4 specificities.

This clonotype was seen a few times. Its antigen is currently unknown. Attachment of unique molecular identifiers was made to individual cDNA molecules. A single record per CDR3 protein comes from TCRdb applying MiXCR to the 5' RACE reads. This table has about 62,000 distinct CDR3 sequences, roughly 8.8% appearing once. With 4 bases clipped from V and 1 base from J, the junction kept 8 bases outside the gene matches. CDR1 SGHNT and CDR2 YYREEE come from the germline V gene (reference sequence). The CDR3 sequence is 16 residues long. V and J are TRBV5-4 and TRBJ2-1; 7 nucleotides align to TRBD1. What was sequenced was whole blood. This receptor was taken from an adult who was a healthcare worker with PCR-confirmed SARS-CoV-2 infection or an uninfected control (not recorded which). CDR3 amino acids: CASSHTGTVSYNEQFF. The CDR3 DNA reads as TGTGCCAGCAGCCATACAGGGACAGTGTCCTACAATGAGCAGTTCTTC. Combining the CDR3 with reference TRBV5-4 and TRBJ2-1 gives the whole variable domain ETGVTQSPTHLIKTRGQQVTLRCSSQSGHNTVSWYQQALGQGPQFIFQYYREEENGRGNFPPRFSGLQFPNYSSELNVNALELDDSALYLCASSHTGTVSYNEQFFGPGTRLTVL.